What follows are 29 T cell receptor beta chains derived from one specimen sequenced in a study of T cells in Graves' hyperthyroidism and ophthalmopathy. TCR beta CDR3 regions were amplified from RNA. The HTBI primer set was used in a first-round RT-PCR of the TCR CDR3. TCRdb re-called the multiplex PCR reads through MiXCR, storing one row per CDR3 protein. Of just over 550,000 distinct CDR3 sequences listed, 46% are singletons. The sample comprised peripheral blood or thyroid tissue (not recorded which). The receptors were gathered from a woman aged 18 to 35 with Graves' hyperthyroidism.

The chain has TRBV25-1 and TRBJ2-2; D is unclear. The CDR3 loop spans 13 amino acids. Germline V lookup: CDR1 MGHDK, CDR2 SYGVNS. V shed 3 bases and J shed 5 bases, with 7 bases lying between them. CDR3 sequence reads: CASSETETGELFF. The CDR3 nucleotides are TGTGCCAGCAGTGAGACCGAGACCGGGGAGCTGTTTTTT. Full variable domain (missing parts from reference TRBV25-1 and TRBJ2-2): EADIYQTPRYLVIGTGKKITLECSQTMGHDKMYWYQQDPGMELHLIHYSYGVNSTEKGDLSSESTVSRIRTEHFPLTLESARPSHTSQYLCASSETETGELFFGEGSRLTVL.

The chain is built from TRBV7-2 and TRBJ2-7, with 8 bases matching TRBD1. This CDR3 has 15 amino acids. Germline CDR1 SGHTA, CDR2 FQGNSA. Trimming removed 5 bases from V and 6 bases from J; junction bases left unmatched: 12. CDR3 region: CASSDSGQVISEQYF. The CDR3 DNA follows: TGTGCCAGCAGCGACTCGGGACAGGTAATCTCCGAGCAGTACTTC.

This sequence joins TRBV7-9 and TRBJ1-1; 7 positions agree with TRBD1. V dropped 10 bases and J dropped 0; count of bases not matched to a gene: 11. The CDR3 length is 15 residues. Germline CDR1 reads SEHNR; CDR2 reads FQNEAQ (reference sequence). The CDR3 DNA is TGTGCCAACCTCCCTCCGGGACAGATGAACACTGAAGCTTTCTTT. Its translation: CANLPPGQMNTEAFF.

This clonotype was observed once. The genes are TRBV15 and TRBJ2-7; 9 nucleotides align to TRBD1. The CDR3 has 14 residues. Germline V gene lookup returns CDR1 LNHNV and CDR2 YYDKDF (reference sequence). V trimming: 2 bases; J trimming: 3 bases; junction bases outside the gene matches: 2. The CDR3 region has the DNA TGTGCCACCAGCAGACCGGGACAGGGCTACGAGCAGTACTTC. Amino acids: CATSRPGQGYEQYF. The variable domain in full, completed from reference TRBV15 and TRBJ2-7, reads DAMVIQNPRYQVTQFGKPVTLSCSQTLNHNVMYWYQQKSSQAPKLLFHYYDKDFNNEADTPDNFQSRRPNTSFCFLDIRSPGLGDTAMYLCATSRPGQGYEQYFGPGTRLTVT.

This clonotype was recorded many times. V gene TRBV24-1 combines with J gene TRBJ1-2; 9 bases match TRBD1. Germline CDR1 and CDR2: KGHDR and SFDVKD. Losses at the gene ends were 4 bases for V and 3 bases for J; bases not matched to a gene: 5. The CDR3 runs 15 residues. In DNA, the CDR3 is TGTGCCACCAGTGAACAGGGGGCAGAAGACTATGGCTACACCTTC. It encodes CATSEQGAEDYGYTF.

This clonotype showed up just a few times. The V call is TRBV6-6, the J call TRBJ1-2; a possible D gene is TRBD1 (6 bases). Germline values: CDR1 MNHNY, CDR2 SVGAGI (reference sequence). CDR3 length: 13 residues. Trimming left V 2 bases short and J 7 bases short, with 11 bases between. CDR3 region: CASSYGGGLGYTF. The CDR3 DNA reads as TGTGCCAGCAGTTACGGGGGGGGGCTTGGCTACACCTTC.

Only one count was recorded for this clonotype. V and J are TRBV25-1 and TRBJ1-2; no reliable D call. The V gene lost 2 bases and the J gene lost 4 bases, with 11 bases spanning the gap. Germline CDR1 MGHDK, CDR2 SYGVNS. CDR3 length: 14 amino acids. CDR3: CASSEAGRIYGYTF. The CDR3 DNA reads TGTGCCAGCAGTGAAGCAGGACGGATCTATGGCTACACCTTC.

The chain has TRBV20-1 and TRBJ1-1; possible D gene TRBD1, 5 bases. Looked up from germline, CDR1 is DFQATT and CDR2 is SNEGSKA (reference sequence). This CDR3 is 16 amino acids long. With 2 bases removed from V and 1 base from J, the gap between germline ends came to 17 bases. CDR3 DNA sequence: TGCAGTGCTAGATATGGAGGGGCCGGGCGGAACACTGAAGCTTTCTTT. Residues: CSARYGGAGRNTEAFF.

This chain links TRBV16 with TRBJ2-6; D unclear. This CDR3 has 14 residues. Germline V gives CDR1 KGHSY, CDR2 FQNENV. The ends were cut back, 6 bases at V and 0 bases at J, with 6 bases in the middle. The CDR3, as DNA: TGTGCCAGCAGGGCAATCTCTGGGGCCAACGTCCTGACTTTC. It encodes CASRAISGANVLTF.

V and J are TRBV2 and TRBJ2-5; D may be TRBD2 (5 bases). Germline-derived CDR1 and CDR2 are SNHLY and FYNNEI. The ends were cut back, 5 bases at V and 1 base at J, with 11 bases in the middle. The CDR3 is 14 amino acids. The CDR3: CASSFLASQETQYF. The CDR3 nucleotides read TGTGCCAGCAGTTTCCTAGCAAGCCAAGAGACCCAGTACTTC.

In its sample, this clonotype was seen a few times. Here the CDR3 DNA reads TGCAGTGCTACTAAAACACTCAATCAGCCCCAGCATTTT. Its protein is CSATKTLNQPQHF. This chain uses TRBV20-1 with TRBJ1-5; D is unclear. The CDR3 runs 13 residues. Deletions cut 4 bases from V and 3 bases from J, with 10 bases between. Looked up from germline, CDR1 is DFQATT and CDR2 is SNEGSKA (reference sequence).

This clonotype was seen at least ten times. V and J are TRBV19 and TRBJ1-1, with unresolved D. The CDR3 runs 14 residues. Trimming took 5 bases from V and 0 from J, leaving 10 bases between them. The V gene's germline CDR1 is LNHDA and CDR2 SQIVND (reference sequence). The CDR3 protein is CASSYGYLNTEAFF. CDR3 nucleotide sequence: TGTGCCAGTAGTTACGGTTATTTGAACACTGAAGCTTTCTTT.

The rearrangement joins TRBV20-1 to TRBJ1-5; D not resolved. From germline, CDR1 is DFQATT and CDR2 SNEGSKA (reference sequence). The CDR3 is made up of 14 amino acids. V was cut by 6 bases and J by 1 base, with 13 bases left in between. The CDR3 region has the DNA TGCAGTGCCCAAGGCGACCCCAGCAATCAGCCCCAGCATTTT. Translated, it gives CSAQGDPSNQPQHF.

This rearrangement joins TRBV9 to TRBJ2-7; D is undetermined. The CDR3 has 13 residues. Per germline, CDR1 SGDLS and CDR2 YYNGEE. Trimming stripped 0 bases from V and 7 bases from J, with 11 bases between. The CDR3 reads CASSVAGPGEQYF. The CDR3 DNA is TGTGCCAGCAGCGTAGCCGGCCCCGGGGAGCAGTACTTC.

The chain couples TRBV2 to TRBJ1-5; D might be TRBD1 (5 bases). With 3 bases removed from V and 6 bases from J, the gap between germline ends came to 9 bases. Germline-derived CDR1 and CDR2 are SNHLY and FYNNEI. There are 13 residues in the CDR3. CDR3 region: CASSDPGTQPQHF. Here the CDR3 DNA reads TGTGCCAGCAGTGACCCCGGGACTCAGCCCCAGCATTTT.

The rearrangement uses TRBV7-4 and TRBJ2-2, with D perhaps TRBD1 (5 bases). CDR3 length equals 14 residues. The ends were cut back, 5 bases at V and 0 bases at J, with 7 bases in the middle. Germline CDR1 is SGHVT and CDR2 is SQSDAQ. The CDR3 reads CASSQTANTGELFF. The CDR3 DNA reads as TGTGCCAGCAGCCAGACAGCGAACACCGGGGAGCTGTTTTTT. The full variable domain, completed using reference TRBV7-4 and TRBJ2-2, is GAGVSQSPRYKVAKRGRDVALRCDSISGHVTLYWYRQTLGQGSEVLTYSQSDAQRDKSGRPSGRFSAERPERSVSTLKIQRTEQGDSAVYLCASSQTANTGELFFGEGSRLTVL.

On this clonotype itself: This could be a read error, since a much larger clone is one nucleotide away. This sequence joins TRBV2 and TRBJ1-5; D unclear. Trimming cost V 3 bases and J 2 bases, with 5 bases left between them. The CDR3 has 13 amino acids. Germline CDR1 is SNHLY and CDR2 is FYNNEI. CDR3 DNA: TGTGCCAGCAGTGATGAGGGCAATCAGCCCCAGCATTTT. Protein product: CASSDEGNQPQHF.

This clonotype appeared once. V and J are TRBV19 and TRBJ2-7, with 8 bases identical to TRBD1. The CDR3 contains 15 residues. Germline V lookup: CDR1 LNHDA, CDR2 SQIVND (reference sequence). Trimming at V came to 9 bases and at J to 3 bases, leaving 13 bases not matched to a gene. CDR3 in amino acids: CASSQGQGAYYEQYF. Here the CDR3 DNA reads TGTGCCAGCAGCCAAGGACAGGGAGCTTACTACGAGCAGTACTTC.

In its sample, this clonotype was seen once. The chain uses TRBV20-1 and TRBJ1-5; D is uncertain. Between the trimmed V and J ends, which lost 3 bases and 5 bases, there was a span of 11 bases. This CDR3 comprises 13 residues. Germline V gene lookup returns CDR1 DFQATT and CDR2 SNEGSKA (reference sequence). This chain's CDR3 is CSASGQLHQPQHF. CDR3 DNA sequence: TGCAGTGCTAGCGGGCAGCTCCATCAGCCCCAGCATTTT.

This clonotype was observed a few times. The genes are TRBV19 and TRBJ1-1; 9 nucleotides agree with TRBD1. The CDR3 loop spans 16 amino acids. J was trimmed by 4 bases and V by 5 bases; bases with no gene match: 11. The V gene's germline CDR1 is LNHDA and CDR2 SQIVND (reference sequence). The CDR3 loop is CASSGQGRLWITEAFF. The CDR3 coding sequence is TGTGCCAGTAGTGGACAGGGGCGGTTATGGATCACTGAAGCTTTCTTT.

The rearrangement links TRBV4-1 to TRBJ1-3; TRBD1 agrees at 7 bases. The CDR3 is made up of 14 amino acids. CDR1 is MGHRA and CDR2 is YSYEKL in the germline V gene. The V gene end was trimmed by 6 bases and the J gene end by 4 bases; junction bases not matched to a gene: 6. Written as DNA, the CDR3 is TGCGCCAGCAGGCCGACAGGGTTGGGAAACACCATATATTTT. Amino acids: CASRPTGLGNTIYF.

The chain employs TRBV2 and TRBJ2-7, with 9 nucleotides matching TRBD1. Trimming at V came to 5 bases and at J to 3 bases, leaving 11 bases not matched to a gene. CDR3 length equals 16 residues. Germline CDR1 SNHLY, CDR2 FYNNEI. The CDR3 DNA follows: TGTGCCAGCAGTTCCCCGGGGGACAGGGCGAACTACGAGCAGTACTTC. Protein product: CASSSPGDRANYEQYF. Variable domain in full (rest from reference TRBV2 and TRBJ2-7): EPEVTQTPSHQVTQMGQEVILRCVPISNHLYFYWYRQILGQKVEFLVSFYNNEISEKSEIFDDQFSVERPDGSNFTLKIRSTKLEDSAMYFCASSSPGDRANYEQYFGPGTRLTVT.

This clonotype was found many times. The gene calls are TRBV7-9 and TRBJ2-6, with 8 nucleotides matching TRBD1. The CDR3 extends over 17 amino acids. With V trimmed by 3 bases and J by 2 bases, 6 bases remained unmatched. Germline-derived CDR1 and CDR2 are SEHNR and FQNEAQ (reference sequence). CDR3 sequence reads: CASSLPKTGAGANVLTF. In nucleotides, the CDR3 is TGTGCCAGCAGCTTGCCGAAGACAGGGGCTGGGGCCAACGTCCTGACTTTC.

A remark on this clonotype: One junction end disagrees with the germline gene, perhaps due to a read error. The V gene is TRBV10-3, the J gene TRBJ1-4; D gene ambiguous. Germline CDR1 ENHRY, CDR2 SYGVKD. This CDR3 contains 13 residues. The CDR3, as DNA: TGTGCCAGCAGTGAGCGGAAGGACGAAAAACTGTTTTTT. Amino acid sequence: CASSERKDEKLFF.

The chain combines TRBV5-1 with TRBJ1-1; D gene unclear. CDR3 length equals 17 residues. The V and J ends lost 0 bases and 0 bases respectively, with 15 bases between them. The germline V gene encodes CDR1 SGHRS and CDR2 YFSETQ. The DNA of the CDR3 is TGCGCCAGCAGCTTGGCGAGGATATCACGGATGAACACTGAAGCTTTCTTT. This gives the protein CASSLARISRMNTEAFF.

A word on this clonotype: Given a much more abundant clone one base away, this may be a read error. The chain uses TRBV2 and TRBJ1-2; TRBD1 agrees at 8 bases. Unmatched junction bases numbered 12, after V lost 6 bases and J lost 6 bases. This CDR3 has 15 residues. Germline CDR1 is SNHLY and CDR2 is FYNNEI. The chain's CDR3 is CASRQDRARDHGYTF. The CDR3 DNA follows: TGTGCCAGCAGACAGGACAGGGCGAGGGACCATGGCTACACCTTC.

This clonotype came up a few times. This rearrangement joins TRBV7-2 to TRBJ1-1; the D gene is possibly TRBD1 (5 bases). The CDR3 has 14 residues. Per germline, CDR1 SGHTA and CDR2 FQGNSA. V was clipped by 2 bases and J by 6 bases, with 13 bases between them. The CDR3 sequence: CASSLRMGGPEAFF. CDR3 nucleotide sequence: TGTGCCAGCAGCTTAAGAATGGGGGGTCCTGAAGCTTTCTTT.

The sample holds many counts of this clonotype. The chain joins TRBV7-6 to TRBJ2-2, with no clear D. The CDR3 is made up of 14 amino acids. V lost 5 bases, J lost 1 base, and 8 bases lay in between. Looked up from germline, CDR1 is SGHVS and CDR2 is FNYEAQ. CDR3: CASSVSGNTGELFF. DNA of the CDR3: TGTGCCAGCAGCGTGTCCGGGAACACCGGGGAGCTGTTTTTT.

The chain joins TRBV11-1 to TRBJ1-2; TRBD1 might be the D (5 bases). Per the germline V gene, CDR1 is SGHAT and CDR2 is FQDESV (reference sequence). Trimming took off 4 bases at V and 7 bases at J, with 16 bases between the two ends. This CDR3 is built from 14 residues. In nucleotides, the CDR3 is TGTGCCAGCAGCTATAGCGGGACTGGGGGTGGCTACACCTTC. Translated, it gives CASSYSGTGGGYTF.